This TCR beta chain originates from a study of OX40 agonist ivuxolimab in advanced cancers. The method was immunoSEQ multiplex PCR; TCRdb's version includes in-frame clones alone and lacks a portion of them. This sample carries over 85,000 clones, about 83% of them seen once, and the ten largest clones take 0.45% to 0.55%. This CDR3 region has 16 residues. CDR1 and CDR2 from the germline V gene are SGHRS and YFSETQ. The V segment lost 2 bases and the J segment 0 bases; nucleotides outside the gene matches: 7. The source was CD4+ or CD8+ T cells sorted from blood, collected in a trial of the OX40 agonist ivuxolimab. The chain uses TRBV5-1 and TRBJ1-1; 7 nucleotides agree with TRBD1. The source is an adult with an advanced solid tumor such as melanoma, head and neck, liver or kidney cancer. The DNA for the CDR3 is TGCGCCAGCAGCTTACACCCGGGACAGATGAACACTGAAGCTTTCTTT. Encoded protein: CASSLHPGQMNTEAFF.